The entry that follows covers one T cell receptor (beta chain) sequence. This sample stems from a study of siplizumab effects on memory and regulatory T cells. Only in-frame clones appear in the TCRdb table, and some are missing; sequencing was by immunoSEQ multiplex PCR. Here the sample spans around 100,000 clones, 75% to 95% being singletons. Germline CDR1 SGDLS, CDR2 YYNGEE. This CDR3 contains 19 residues. J gave up 5 bases and V 4 bases, and 16 bases lay outside the gene matches. The origin of this receptor is a human donor in good health. Sequences were obtained from CD4+ T cells sorted from blood. V is TRBV9 and J is TRBJ2-1; 12 positions agree with TRBD2. CDR3 nucleotide sequence: TGTGCCAGCAGCCCGCGCGCTCCCTTACTAGCGGGGGGTCACAATGAGCAGTTCTTC. Protein sequence: CASSPRAPLLAGGHNEQFF.